This is a list of T cell receptor beta chains from one sample in a study of T cells after posttransplantation cyclophosphamide. Assay used: immunoSEQ multiplex PCR; TCRdb lists only in-frame clones, some missing. Listed here are over 1,500 clones without any singletons, the top ten holding 14%. The input for sequencing was PBMCs, taken 33 to 35 days after allogeneic stem cell transplant with posttransplant cyclophosphamide. Every receptor here comes from a female patient over 55 who received an allogeneic stem cell transplant from a related donor and was CMV-positive. Some of these T cells may belong to the graft donor. Both conserved end residues are part of each CDR3. The order of the fields is V gene, J gene, clone size, CDR3 protein. Clone size appears in some rows only: once, few, many, or a class for an expanded clone.

TRBV12-3/TRBV12-4	TRBJ1-5	many	CASSLKGRSQPQHF
TRBV2	TRBJ2-2	many	CASQSQGGTGELFF
TRBV4-1	TRBJ1-3	NA	CASSQGPGVTTPAGNTIYF
TRBV5-6	TRBJ1-1	medium-sized	CASSSQGWSEAFF
TRBV18	TRBJ2-4	many	CASSPRDREVKNIQYF
TRBV7-9	TRBJ2-3	medium-sized	CASSLGAGEADTQYF
TRBV7-2	TRBJ2-7	medium-sized	CASSLELVYEQYF
TRBV4-1	TRBJ2-4	large	CASSQVERTANIQYF
TRBV6-6	TRBJ2-7	many	CASSSWRASYEQYF
TRBV7-2	TRBJ2-2	many	CASRYGLAGGHGELFF
TRBV7-9	TRBJ1-1	medium-sized	CASTVGVTTEAFF
TRBV12-3/TRBV12-4	TRBJ2-1	many	CASSFRLAGAPSYNEQFF
TRBV28	TRBJ1-5	many	CASSSGTGGYSNQPQHF
TRBV5-5	TRBJ1-4	many	CASVRIGTVNEKLFF
TRBV27	TRBJ2-7	medium-sized	CASSLSGLAGAFEQYF
TRBV7-2	TRBJ2-2	many	CASSSLIGTGYTGELFF
TRBV4-3	TRBJ1-2	medium-sized	CASSQDRGYGYTF
TRBV30	TRBJ2-7	medium-sized	CAWGRDRPYEQYF
TRBV6-2/TRBV6-3	TRBJ2-3	NA	CASSFPSGGAKGDTQYF
TRBV5-1	TRBJ2-5	many	CASSLIGVGETQYF
TRBV11-2	TRBJ2-3	many	CASSLAGGQADTQYF
TRBV4-3	TRBJ1-1	medium-sized	CASSQMPGWITEAFF
TRBV30	TRBJ1-2	many	CASGRDRPHGYTF
TRBV6-6	TRBJ2-7	medium-sized	CASSTPGQGFLF
TRBV12-5	TRBJ2-1	many	CASGLSSGRGNEQFF
TRBV15	TRBJ2-3	few	CATSSPPGTSGRVSDTQYF
TRBV7-2	TRBJ1-2	many	CASSLGVGANYGYTF
TRBV2	TRBJ1-4	few	CASSETNEQLFF
TRBV5-6	TRBJ2-5	many	CASSVPGGQETQYF
TRBV18	TRBJ2-7	many	CASSPQEFSYEQYF
TRBV7-2	TRBJ2-7	many	CASSLDSLAGSYEQYF
TRBV10-3	TRBJ2-7	medium-sized	CAISRDYYEQYF
TRBV5-6	TRBJ2-1	medium-sized	CASSFPSGYNEQFF